This T cell receptor (beta chain) was captured in a study of graft-versus-host responses after intestinal transplantation. Study overall: Multivisceral, liver-intestinal, or isolated intestinal transplants were performed in recipients.

Clones were sequenced by immunoSEQ multiplex PCR, and TCRdb holds only the in-frame ones, with some missing. The repertoire consists of about 60,000 clones, with about 89% occurring once and the leading ten covering more than 1.5%. This CDR3 comprises 14 residues. Between the trimmed V and J ends, which lost 1 base and 6 bases, there was a span of 10 bases. Germline CDR1 LNHNV, CDR2 YYDKDF (reference sequence). Graft material was processed, releasing intraepithelial and lamina propria lymphocytes. The starting material was ileum tissue, obtained 350 to 400 days after transplant. V usage is TRBV15 and J usage is TRBJ2-1, with a weak D call TRBD2 (5 bases). This receptor was identified in a human patient who received an intestinal transplant, so some T cells may come from the graft donor. The CDR3 loop is CATSRVVAGNEQFF. CDR3 nucleotides: TGTGCCACCAGCAGAGTGGTGGCGGGCAATGAGCAGTTCTTC.